This entry lists 17 T cell receptor beta chains sequenced from one sample in a study of OX40 agonist ivuxolimab in advanced cancers. The method behind the library was the immunoSEQ multiplex PCR assay. TCRdb obtained this table from immuneACCESS and retained in-frame rearrangements with V and J assigned. These tables miss some clones; where compared with another copy, unresolved V genes account for less than half of the shortfall, and the remainder is unexplained. The sample has about 20,000 clones on record, 70% to 90% of them singletons. The ten largest clones add up to 13% of the sample. The sequenced sample was CD4+ or CD8+ T cells sorted from blood, obtained in a trial of the OX40 agonist ivuxolimab. The receptors derive from an adult with an advanced solid tumor such as melanoma, head and neck, liver or kidney cancer.

This chain links TRBV6-6 with TRBJ1-5; D is possibly TRBD1 (5 bases). Looked up from germline, CDR1 is MNHNY and CDR2 is SVGAGI (reference sequence). Trimming pared 2 bases from V and 3 bases from J, leaving 11 bases between. CDR3 length: 15 amino acids. The chain's CDR3 is CASSYGTDINQPQHF. The CDR3 bases are TGTGCCAGCAGTTACGGGACGGATATCAATCAGCCCCAGCATTTT.

CDR3 DNA sequence: TGCGCCAGCAGCTTGAAGGGGGGGCCCACTGAAGCTTTCTTT. Amino acid sequence: CASSLKGGPTEAFF. The J gene is TRBJ1-1, the V gene TRBV5-1, with D possibly TRBD1 on 6 matching bases. Germline values: CDR1 SGHRS, CDR2 YFSETQ. V was clipped by 1 base and J by 4 bases, with 11 bases between them. This CDR3 comprises 14 residues.

The chain is built from TRBV6-5 and TRBJ2-7, with TRBD2 matching 9 bases. This CDR3 comprises 14 residues. From germline, CDR1 is MNHEY and CDR2 SVGAGI. V was clipped by 5 bases and J by 3 bases; unmatched bases: 5. CDR3 in amino acids: CASSRLAEFYEQYF. The CDR3 DNA sequence: TGTGCCAGCAGTAGACTAGCGGAGTTCTACGAGCAGTACTTC.

The rearrangement links TRBV6-6 to TRBJ2-1; no reliable D call. In germline, CDR1 is MNHNY, CDR2 SVGAGI (reference sequence). Trimming took off 6 bases at V and 5 bases at J, with 11 bases between the two ends. CDR3 size: 13 residues. The CDR3 region has the DNA TGTGCCAGCAGCTCCGGGCCGCACAATGAGCAGTTCTTC. It translates to CASSSGPHNEQFF.

This clone was recorded once. The V and J genes are TRBV5-8 and TRBJ2-1; the match to TRBD2 covers 13 bases. V trimming: 4 bases; J trimming: 6 bases; junction bases outside the gene matches: 4. The germline V gene has CDR1 SGHTS and CDR2 YDEGEE. This CDR3 region has 15 residues. The CDR3: CASSPGLAGANEQFF. The CDR3 region has the DNA TGTGCCAGCAGCCCCGGACTAGCGGGAGCCAATGAGCAGTTCTTC.

This clone was seen only once. The V and J genes are TRBV11-2 and TRBJ2-1; 8 bases match TRBD2. The germline CDR1 and CDR2 sequences are SGHAT and FQNNGV. The CDR3 is made up of 14 amino acids. V lost 3 bases to trimming and J lost 5 bases; unmatched junction nucleotides: 3. The CDR3 is CASSFAGGNNEQFF. CDR3 in DNA: TGTGCCAGCAGCTTTGCGGGAGGAAACAATGAGCAGTTCTTC.

V and J are TRBV6-5 and TRBJ2-2, with a tentative D call TRBD1 (6 bases). The CDR3 loop spans 15 amino acids. V dropped 0 bases and J dropped 9 bases, with 14 bases sitting between them. CDR1 and CDR2 (germline): MNHEY, SVGAGI. CDR3 sequence: CASSYSTGNSWELFF. The CDR3 nucleotides are TGTGCCAGCAGTTACTCGACAGGCAACTCCTGGGAGCTGTTTTTT.

The rearrangement links TRBV6-6 to TRBJ1-1; 7 bases map to TRBD1. Trimming cost V 1 base and J 1 base; bases outside gene matches: 0. The CDR3 has 14 amino acids. The germline V gene encodes CDR1 MNHNY and CDR2 SVGAGI (reference sequence). CDR3 bases: TGTGCCAGCAGTTACTGGACAGGGAACACTGAAGCTTTCTTT. Its protein product is CASSYWTGNTEAFF.

CDR3 loop: CASSSEGRGNQPQHF. The CDR3, as DNA: TGTGCCAGCAGTTCAGAGGGCAGGGGAAATCAGCCCCAGCATTTT. The chain joins TRBV6-1 to TRBJ1-5; maybe TRBD1 (6 bases). The CDR3 covers 15 residues. Germline CDR1 and CDR2: MNHNS and SASEGT. The V and J ends lost 5 bases and 4 bases respectively, with 15 bases between them.

This clone was seen only once. The genes are TRBV4-1 and TRBJ2-7; D unresolved. V lost 3 bases and J lost 1, with 13 bases in between. CDR1 MGHRA and CDR2 YSYEKL come from the germline V gene. The CDR3 spans 15 residues. DNA of the CDR3: TGCGCCAGCAGCCAGCGGACGGTTTCATCCTACGAGCAGTACTTC. Translating gives CASSQRTVSSYEQYF.

There are a few counts of this clone. The CDR3 region is CASRPSPTGSPYNEQFF. Here the CDR3 DNA reads TGTGCCAGTAGACCTTCCCCAACAGGGTCCCCCTACAATGAGCAGTTCTTC. The chain links TRBV19 to TRBJ2-1, with D possibly being TRBD1 (6 bases). Between the trimmed V and J ends, which lost 6 bases and 2 bases, there was a span of 20 bases. The germline V gene encodes CDR1 LNHDA and CDR2 SQIVND (reference sequence). There are 17 residues in the CDR3.

A single count supports this clone. The rearrangement joins TRBV19 to TRBJ1-1; TRBD1 might be the D (6 bases). Germline V gives CDR1 LNHDA, CDR2 SQIVND (reference sequence). Trimming shortened V by 4 bases and J by 4 bases, and 13 bases separated the two germline ends. This CDR3 has 14 amino acids. CDR3 DNA sequence: TGTGCCAGTAGTAACAGGGAAATTGTCACTGAAGCTTTCTTT. It encodes CASSNREIVTEAFF.

The table lists this clone with a count of one. V and J are TRBV30 and TRBJ2-7; D is unclear. This CDR3 contains 11 residues. V was cut by 2 bases and J by 6 bases, with 8 bases left in between. Germline V gives CDR1 GTSNPN, CDR2 SVGIG (reference sequence). The CDR3, as DNA: TGTGCCTGGAGTCCCAGGTTCGAGCAGTACTTC. Amino acid sequence: CAWSPRFEQYF.

The chain employs TRBV18 and TRBJ1-5, with D perhaps TRBD1 (5 bases). This CDR3 region has 12 residues. Germline CDR1 and CDR2: KGHSH and LQKENI. Trimming took off 8 bases at V and 4 bases at J, with 9 bases between the two ends. CDR3 loop: CASAGGNQPQHF. In DNA form, the CDR3 reads TGTGCCAGCGCGGGGGGAAATCAGCCCCAGCATTTT.

This rearrangement joins TRBV5-1 to TRBJ2-5; 10 nucleotides match TRBD2. In germline, CDR1 is SGHRS, CDR2 YFSETQ. The CDR3 sequence is 16 residues long. V lost 3 bases, J lost 5 bases, and 10 bases stayed unmatched. The CDR3 protein is CASSWFLAGVGETQYF. CDR3 sequence (DNA): TGCGCCAGCAGCTGGTTTCTAGCGGGGGTCGGGGAGACCCAGTACTTC. Full variable domain (remainder filled in from reference TRBV5-1 and TRBJ2-5): KAGVTQTPRYLIKTRGQQVTLSCSPISGHRSVSWYQQTPGQGLQFLFEYFSETQRNKGNFPGRFSGRQFSNSRSEMNVSTLELGDSALYLCASSWFLAGVGETQYFGPGTRLLVL.

The V call is TRBV2, the J call TRBJ2-5; D gene unclear. V was trimmed by 8 bases and J by 7 bases, leaving 8 bases between them. Per the germline V gene, CDR1 is SNHLY and CDR2 is FYNNEI. The CDR3 is 10 amino acids. Here the CDR3 reads CASFMGTQYF. The CDR3 nucleotides are TGTGCCAGCTTCATGGGGACCCAGTACTTC.

This chain links TRBV27 with TRBJ2-7; no firm D call. Per germline, CDR1 MNHEY and CDR2 SMNVEV (reference sequence). The V and J ends lost 3 bases and 3 bases respectively, with 12 bases between them. CDR3 length: 14 amino acids. The CDR3 DNA reads as TGTGCCAGCAGTTTCGCAGGCGCTGACTACGAGCAGTACTTC. This translates into CASSFAGADYEQYF.